One and the same sample provided the 2 T cell receptor beta chains below, sequenced in a study of Ad26.COV2.S vaccination and SARS-CoV-2 variants. Using immunoSEQ multiplex PCR, the repertoire was profiled, and TCRdb retains in-frame clones only, with some absent. The sample lists around 370,000 clones; about 85% were seen once. Treatment here: about 20 received Ad26.COV2.S at low or high dose, single or two shots; roughly 5 received placebo; per-sample allocation not given. The study sampled participants on day 63 after the first vaccine or placebo injection. The sequencing here drew on peripheral blood, taken in a trial of Ad26.COV2.S vaccine versus placebo. These receptors came from a person between 18 and 59 years old who received the Ad26.COV2.S COVID-19 vaccine or a placebo.

The gene calls are TRBV2 and TRBJ1-6; 12 positions match TRBD1. Germline-derived CDR1 and CDR2 are SNHLY and FYNNEI. The length of the CDR3 is 15 residues. Germline trimming cut 6 bases from V and 9 bases from J; bases unmatched to any gene: 6. Here the CDR3 reads CASSWDRGLGSPLHF. The CDR3 DNA follows: TGTGCCAGCAGCTGGGACAGGGGGCTGGGTTCACCCCTCCACTTT.

The rearrangement links TRBV7-2 to TRBJ1-2; D unclear. Germline V gene data show CDR1 as SGHTA and CDR2 as FQGNSA. The CDR3 extends over 15 amino acids. Trimming pared 5 bases from V and 0 bases from J, leaving 13 bases between. The chain's CDR3 is CASSSRGGSNYGYTF. CDR3 DNA sequence: TGTGCCAGCAGCAGTCGAGGTGGATCTAACTATGGCTACACCTTC.